The T cell receptor beta chain under discussion was sequenced for a study of CD8 T cells in Susac syndrome. The authors reverse transcribed roughly 0.5 to 1 ug RNA with random hexamers. With immunoSEQ multiplex PCR, TCR beta CDR3 was amplified across 54 Vbeta and 13 Jbeta. A single record per CDR3 protein comes from TCRdb applying MiXCR to the immunoSEQ multiplex PCR reads. In the table there are hundreds of thousands of distinct CDR3 sequences, roughly 92% of which are singletons. In germline, CDR1 is SNHLY, CDR2 FYNNEI. CDR3 length: 15 residues. J gave up 4 bases and V 6 bases, and 11 bases lay outside the gene matches. The multiple sclerosis controls were treatment-naive patients, and their relapsing-remitting disease was stable or active.

The TCR originated in a human donor with multiple sclerosis. This chain joins TRBV2 and TRBJ1-2, with 7 positions matching TRBD1. The material sequenced was CD8+ T cells from PBMCs. The chain's CDR3 is CASRGYRGAGYGYTF. The CDR3 bases are TGTGCCAGCAGGGGGTACAGGGGAGCGGGCTATGGCTACACCTTC.